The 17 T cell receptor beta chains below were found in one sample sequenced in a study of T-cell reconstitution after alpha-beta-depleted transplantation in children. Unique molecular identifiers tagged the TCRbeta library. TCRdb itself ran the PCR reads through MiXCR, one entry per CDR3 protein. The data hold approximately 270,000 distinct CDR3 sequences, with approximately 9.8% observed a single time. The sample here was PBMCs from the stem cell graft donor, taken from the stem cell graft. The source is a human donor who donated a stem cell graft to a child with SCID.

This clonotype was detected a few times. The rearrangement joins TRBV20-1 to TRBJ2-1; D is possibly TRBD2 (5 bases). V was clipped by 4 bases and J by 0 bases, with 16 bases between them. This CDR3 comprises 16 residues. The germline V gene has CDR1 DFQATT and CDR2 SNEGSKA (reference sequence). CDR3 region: CSATLLVLSSYNEQFF. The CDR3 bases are TGCAGTGCTACCTTACTAGTGCTCAGCTCCTACAATGAGCAGTTCTTC.

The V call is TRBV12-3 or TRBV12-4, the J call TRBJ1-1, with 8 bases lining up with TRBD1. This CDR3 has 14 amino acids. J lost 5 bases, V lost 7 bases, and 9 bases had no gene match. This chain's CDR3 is CASTQGARGTEAFF. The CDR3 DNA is TGTGCCAGCACCCAGGGGGCGCGTGGGACTGAAGCTTTCTTT.

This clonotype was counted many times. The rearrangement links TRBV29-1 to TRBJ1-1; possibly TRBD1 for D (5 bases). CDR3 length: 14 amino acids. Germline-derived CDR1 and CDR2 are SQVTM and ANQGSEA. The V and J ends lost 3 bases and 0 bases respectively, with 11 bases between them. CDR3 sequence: CSVEGGALNTEAFF. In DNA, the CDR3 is TGCAGCGTTGAGGGAGGGGCCCTGAACACTGAAGCTTTCTTT.

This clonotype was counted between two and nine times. The CDR3 spells CASRTDGNSPLHF. The CDR3 DNA reads TGTGCCAGCAGAACCGACGGAAATTCACCCCTCCACTTT. The chain combines TRBV12-3 or TRBV12-4 with TRBJ1-6, with D unclear. The CDR3 is made up of 13 amino acids. Trimming took 6 bases from V and 7 from J, leaving 10 bases between them.

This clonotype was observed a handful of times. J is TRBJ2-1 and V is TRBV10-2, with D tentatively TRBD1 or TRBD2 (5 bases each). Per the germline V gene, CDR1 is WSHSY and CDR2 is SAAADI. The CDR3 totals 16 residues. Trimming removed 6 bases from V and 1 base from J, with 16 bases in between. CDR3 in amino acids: CASSEPRDGSYNEQFF. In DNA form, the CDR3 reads TGCGCCAGCAGCGAACCCCGGGACGGGTCCTACAATGAGCAGTTCTTC.

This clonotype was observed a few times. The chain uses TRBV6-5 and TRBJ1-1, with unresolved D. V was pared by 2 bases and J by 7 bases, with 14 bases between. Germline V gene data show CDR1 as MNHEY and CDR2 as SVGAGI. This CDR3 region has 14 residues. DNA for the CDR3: TGTGCCAGCAGTTACGTCGGGGTAGGGAATGAAGCTTTCTTT. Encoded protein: CASSYVGVGNEAFF.

CDR3 sequence: CASSLGRTGSPGELFF. CDR3 DNA: TGTGCCAGCAGCTTAGGGCGTACCGGGAGCCCTGGGGAGCTGTTTTTT. The rearrangement uses TRBV11-2 and TRBJ2-2; tentatively, D is TRBD2 (6 bases). CDR3 length: 16 amino acids. CDR1 and CDR2 (germline): SGHAT, FQNNGV. V lost 1 base, J lost 8 bases, and 17 bases lay in between. The whole variable domain, filled in from reference TRBV11-2 and TRBJ2-2, reads EAGVAQSPRYKIIEKRQSVAFWCNPISGHATLYWYQQILGQGPKLLIQFQNNGVVDDSQLPKDRFSAERLKGVDSTLKIQPAKLEDSAVYLCASSLGRTGSPGELFFGEGSRLTVL.

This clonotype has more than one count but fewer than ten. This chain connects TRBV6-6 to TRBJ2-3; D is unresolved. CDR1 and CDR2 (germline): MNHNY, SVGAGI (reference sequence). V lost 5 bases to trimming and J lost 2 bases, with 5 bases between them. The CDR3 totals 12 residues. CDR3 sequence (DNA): TGTGCCAGCAGTCTCCACACAGATACGCAGTATTTT. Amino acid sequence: CASSLHTDTQYF.

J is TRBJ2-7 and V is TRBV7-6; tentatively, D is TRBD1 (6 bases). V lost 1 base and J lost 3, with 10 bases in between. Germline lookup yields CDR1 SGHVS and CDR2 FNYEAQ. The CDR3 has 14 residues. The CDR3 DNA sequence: TGTGCCAGCAGCTTAGGGGACACAGGCTACGAGCAGTACTTC. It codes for CASSLGDTGYEQYF.

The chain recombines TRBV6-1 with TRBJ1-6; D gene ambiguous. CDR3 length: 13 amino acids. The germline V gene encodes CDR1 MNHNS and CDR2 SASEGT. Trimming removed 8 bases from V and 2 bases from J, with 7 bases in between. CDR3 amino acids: CASRVTYNSPLHF. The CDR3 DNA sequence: TGTGCCAGCCGGGTGACCTATAATTCACCCCTCCACTTT.

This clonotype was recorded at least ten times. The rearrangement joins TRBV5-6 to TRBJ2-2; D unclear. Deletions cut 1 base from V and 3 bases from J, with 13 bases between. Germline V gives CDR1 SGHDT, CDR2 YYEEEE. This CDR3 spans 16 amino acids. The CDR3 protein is CASSLFVGKDTGELFF. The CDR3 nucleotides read TGTGCCAGCAGCTTGTTCGTAGGGAAGGACACCGGGGAGCTGTTTTTT. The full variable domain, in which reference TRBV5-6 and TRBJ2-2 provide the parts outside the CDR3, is DAGVTQSPTHLIKTRGQQVTLRCSPKSGHDTVSWYQQALGQGPQFIFQYYEEEERQRGNFPDRFSGHQFPNYSSELNVNALLLGDSALYLCASSLFVGKDTGELFFGEGSRLTVL.

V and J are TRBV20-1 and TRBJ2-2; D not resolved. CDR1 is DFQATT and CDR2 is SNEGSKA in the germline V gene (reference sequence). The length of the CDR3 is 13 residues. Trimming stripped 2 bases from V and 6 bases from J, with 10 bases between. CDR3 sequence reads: CSARRAQSGELFF. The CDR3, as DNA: TGCAGTGCTAGAAGGGCCCAGTCCGGGGAGCTGTTTTTT.

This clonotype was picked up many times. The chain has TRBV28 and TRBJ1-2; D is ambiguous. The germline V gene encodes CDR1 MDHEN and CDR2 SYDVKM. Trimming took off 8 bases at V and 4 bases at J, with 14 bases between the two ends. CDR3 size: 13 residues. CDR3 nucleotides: TGTGCCAGCGGCCTAGGGAGTGCCTATGGCTACACCTTC. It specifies CASGLGSAYGYTF.

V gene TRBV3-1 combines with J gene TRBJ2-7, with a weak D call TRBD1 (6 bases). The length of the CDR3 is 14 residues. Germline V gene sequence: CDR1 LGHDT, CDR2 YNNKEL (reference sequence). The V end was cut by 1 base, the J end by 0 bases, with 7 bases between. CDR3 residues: CASSQGTASYEQYF. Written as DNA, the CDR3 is TGTGCCAGCAGCCAAGGGACAGCCTCCTACGAGCAGTACTTC.

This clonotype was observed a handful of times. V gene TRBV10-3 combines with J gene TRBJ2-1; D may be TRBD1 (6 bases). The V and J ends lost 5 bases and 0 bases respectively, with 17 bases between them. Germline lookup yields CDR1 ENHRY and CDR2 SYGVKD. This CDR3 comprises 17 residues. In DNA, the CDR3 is TGTGCCATCAGTAACGTACAGGGAACGAACTCCTACAATGAGCAGTTCTTC. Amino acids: CAISNVQGTNSYNEQFF.

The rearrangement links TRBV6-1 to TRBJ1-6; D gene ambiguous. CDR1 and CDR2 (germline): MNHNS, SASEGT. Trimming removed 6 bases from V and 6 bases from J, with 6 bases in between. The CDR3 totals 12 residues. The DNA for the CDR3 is TGTGCCAGCAGGGGAAGTAATTCACCCCTCCACTTT. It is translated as CASRGSNSPLHF.

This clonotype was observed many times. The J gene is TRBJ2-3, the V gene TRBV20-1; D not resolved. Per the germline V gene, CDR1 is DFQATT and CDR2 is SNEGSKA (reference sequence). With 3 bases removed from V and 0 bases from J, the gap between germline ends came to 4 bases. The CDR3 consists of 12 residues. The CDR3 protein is CSASGSTDTQYF. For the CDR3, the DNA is TGCAGTGCTAGCGGGAGCACAGATACGCAGTATTTT.